In this sample, the clone carrying this T cell receptor (beta chain) turned up a few times. Its specificity is not known. TCRdb reprocessed the 5' RACE reads via MiXCR and lists one record per CDR3 protein. The data contain 7,500 to 10,000 distinct CDR3 sequences, roughly 54% of them singletons. The record originates from a study of spatial heterogeneity in lung cancer. The wider study: Sequencing consistently turned up more beta-chain sequences than alpha-chain sequences.

Time point noted: sample taken at primary tumor resection. Germline CDR1 reads SGHVS; CDR2 reads FNYEAQ. The CDR3 is 15 residues long. Trimming at V came to 5 bases and at J to 4 bases, leaving 5 bases not matched to a gene. Study outcomes and limitations: Counts that tracked tumor mutation counts were those of expanded intratumoral alpha and beta TCRs.

Sequences were derived from lung tumor tissue, sampled at surgery. The receptor's source is a female donor with early-stage non-small cell lung cancer. The chain links TRBV7-6 to TRBJ2-2, with 9 positions matching TRBD2. This CDR3 reads CASSASGGLTGELFF. CDR3 DNA: TGTGCCAGCAGCGCGAGCGGGGGGCTCACCGGGGAGCTGTTTTTT.